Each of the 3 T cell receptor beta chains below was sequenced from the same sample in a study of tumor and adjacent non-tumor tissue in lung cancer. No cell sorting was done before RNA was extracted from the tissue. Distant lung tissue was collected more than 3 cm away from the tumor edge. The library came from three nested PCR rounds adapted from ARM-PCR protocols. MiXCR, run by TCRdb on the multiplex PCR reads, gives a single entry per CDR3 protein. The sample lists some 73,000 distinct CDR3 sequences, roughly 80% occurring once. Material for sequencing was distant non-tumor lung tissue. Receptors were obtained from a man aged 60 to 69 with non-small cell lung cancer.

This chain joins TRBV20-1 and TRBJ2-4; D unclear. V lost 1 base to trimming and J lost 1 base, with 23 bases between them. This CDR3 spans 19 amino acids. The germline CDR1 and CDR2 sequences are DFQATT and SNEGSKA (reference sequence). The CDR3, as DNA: TGCAGTGCTAGAGCCGTCGACTGGGCCCTACAGTTGGCCAAAAACATTCAGTACTTC. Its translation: CSARAVDWALQLAKNIQYF.

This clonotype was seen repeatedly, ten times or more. The chain's CDR3 is CSAREKPGGYTF. In DNA form, the CDR3 reads TGCAGTGCTAGAGAAAAGCCTGGGGGCTACACCTTC. The chain employs TRBV20-1 and TRBJ1-2; D gene uncertain. CDR3 length: 12 residues. Germline V gives CDR1 DFQATT, CDR2 SNEGSKA (reference sequence). The V end lost 0 bases, the J end lost 8 bases, and 10 bases lay between the germline ends.

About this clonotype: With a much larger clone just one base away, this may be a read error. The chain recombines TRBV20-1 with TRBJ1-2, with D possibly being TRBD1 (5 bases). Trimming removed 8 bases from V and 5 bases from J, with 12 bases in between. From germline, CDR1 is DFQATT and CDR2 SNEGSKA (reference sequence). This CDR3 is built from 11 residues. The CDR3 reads CSTQKGYGYTF. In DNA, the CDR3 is TGCAGTACTCAGAAGGGGTATGGCTACACCTTC.